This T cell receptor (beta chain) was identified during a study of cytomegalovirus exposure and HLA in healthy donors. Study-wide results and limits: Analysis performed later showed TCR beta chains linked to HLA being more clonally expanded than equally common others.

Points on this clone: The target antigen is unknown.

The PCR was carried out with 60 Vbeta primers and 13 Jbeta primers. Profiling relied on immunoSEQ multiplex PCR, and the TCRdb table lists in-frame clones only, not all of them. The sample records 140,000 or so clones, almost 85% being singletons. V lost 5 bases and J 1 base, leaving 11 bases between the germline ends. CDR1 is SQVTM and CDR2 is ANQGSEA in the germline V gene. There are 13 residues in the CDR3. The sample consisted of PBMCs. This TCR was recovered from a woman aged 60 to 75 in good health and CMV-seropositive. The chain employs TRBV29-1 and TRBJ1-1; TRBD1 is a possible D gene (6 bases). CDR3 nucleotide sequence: TGCAGCGTTCGGGGACACCGGAACACTGAAGCTTTCTTT. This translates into CSVRGHRNTEAFF.